This TCR beta chain was profiled in a study of spatial heterogeneity in lung cancer. Study-level information: Detection of beta-chain sequences consistently exceeded that of alpha-chain sequences. Within raw reads, each unique TCR and UMI combination appeared on average more than ten times.

This clonotype was seen at least ten times. Its antigen remains unidentified. TCR cDNA molecules each carried a unique molecular identifier. TCRdb called the 5' RACE reads again in MiXCR, with one record for every CDR3 protein. This sample has around 30,000 distinct CDR3 sequences, with 8.4% found just once. The V segment lost 7 bases and the J segment 7 bases; nucleotides outside the gene matches: 7. Germline V CDR1 and CDR2: KGHDR, SFDVKD. The CDR3 spans 14 residues. Time point noted: sample taken at primary tumor resection. Whole RNA came from tumor, nontumor lung or frozen PBMC and was sequenced without being sorted. Study outcomes and limitations: Expanded tumor TCRs that were ubiquitous appeared in blood more at resection than follow-up.

The source was PBMCs, collected at surgery. The TCR sequence derives from a female donor with early-stage non-small cell lung cancer. V is TRBV24-1 and J is TRBJ2-2, with 8 positions matching TRBD1. The CDR3 DNA sequence: TGTGCCACCAGCAAGACAGGGGAGATCGGGGAGCTGTTTTTT. Translation: CATSKTGEIGELFF.